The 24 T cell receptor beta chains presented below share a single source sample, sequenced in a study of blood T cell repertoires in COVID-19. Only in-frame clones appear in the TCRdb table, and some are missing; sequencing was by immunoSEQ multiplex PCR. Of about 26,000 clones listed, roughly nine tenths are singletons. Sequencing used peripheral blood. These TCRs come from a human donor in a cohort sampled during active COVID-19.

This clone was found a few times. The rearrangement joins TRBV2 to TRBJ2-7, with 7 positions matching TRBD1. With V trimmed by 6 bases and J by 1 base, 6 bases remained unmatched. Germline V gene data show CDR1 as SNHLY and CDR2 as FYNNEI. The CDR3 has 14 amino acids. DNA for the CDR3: TGTGCCAGCAGGGTACAGGGGCCTTCCTACGAGCAGTACTTC. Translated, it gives CASRVQGPSYEQYF.

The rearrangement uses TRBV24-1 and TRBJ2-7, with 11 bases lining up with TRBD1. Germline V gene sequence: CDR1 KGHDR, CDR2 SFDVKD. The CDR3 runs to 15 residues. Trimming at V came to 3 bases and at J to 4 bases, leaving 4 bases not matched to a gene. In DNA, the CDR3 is TGTGCCACCAGTGATCCAGGACAGGGGGCTTACGAGCAGTACTTC. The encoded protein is CATSDPGQGAYEQYF.

This chain's CDR3 is CASSPGGATSTEQYF. The CDR3 DNA is TGTGCCAGCAGCCCCGGAGGGGCCACCTCCACCGAGCAGTACTTC. The rearrangement joins TRBV3-1 (or the pseudogene TRBV3-2) to TRBJ2-7; TRBD2 is a possible D gene (6 bases). Trimming took 4 bases from V and 6 from J, leaving 19 bases between them. Germline CDR1 reads LGHDT; CDR2 reads YNNKEL (reference sequence). This CDR3 contains 15 residues.

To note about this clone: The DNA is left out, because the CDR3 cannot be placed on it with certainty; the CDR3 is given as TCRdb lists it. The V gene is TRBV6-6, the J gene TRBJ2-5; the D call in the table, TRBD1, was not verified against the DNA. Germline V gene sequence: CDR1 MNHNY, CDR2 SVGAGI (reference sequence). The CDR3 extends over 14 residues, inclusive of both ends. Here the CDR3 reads CASSSSDRVETQYF.

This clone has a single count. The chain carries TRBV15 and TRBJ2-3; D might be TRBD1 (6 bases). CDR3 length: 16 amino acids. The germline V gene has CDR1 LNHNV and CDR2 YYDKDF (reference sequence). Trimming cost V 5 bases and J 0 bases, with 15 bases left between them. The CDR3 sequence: CATSYKTGPSTDTQYF. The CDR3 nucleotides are TGTGCCACCAGCTATAAGACAGGCCCAAGCACAGATACGCAGTATTTT.

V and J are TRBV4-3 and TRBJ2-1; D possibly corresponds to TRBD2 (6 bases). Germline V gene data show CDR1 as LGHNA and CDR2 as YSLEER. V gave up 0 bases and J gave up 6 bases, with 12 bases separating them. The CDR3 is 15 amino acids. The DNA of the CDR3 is TGCGCCAGCAGCCAAGATCTGACTAGGGGCAATGAGCAGTTCTTC. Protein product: CASSQDLTRGNEQFF.

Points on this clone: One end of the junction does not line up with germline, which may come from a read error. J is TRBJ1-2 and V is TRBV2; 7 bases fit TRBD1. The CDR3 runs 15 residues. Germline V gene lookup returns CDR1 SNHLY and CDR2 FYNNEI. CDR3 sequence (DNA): TGTGCCAGCAGGGAAGGGACAGCACTACTCTATGGCTACACCTTC. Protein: CASREGTALLYGYTF.

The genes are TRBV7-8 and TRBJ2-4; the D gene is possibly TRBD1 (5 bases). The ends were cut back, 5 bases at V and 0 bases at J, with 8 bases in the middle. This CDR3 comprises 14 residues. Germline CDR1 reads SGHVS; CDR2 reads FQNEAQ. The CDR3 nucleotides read TGTGCCAGCAGCAAAGACAGAGCCAAAAACATTCAGTACTTC. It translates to CASSKDRAKNIQYF.

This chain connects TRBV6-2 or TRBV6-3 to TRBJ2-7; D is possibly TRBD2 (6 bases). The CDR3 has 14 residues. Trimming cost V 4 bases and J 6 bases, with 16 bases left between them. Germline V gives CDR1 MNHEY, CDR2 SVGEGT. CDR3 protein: CASSSGTPVSEQYF. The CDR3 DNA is TGTGCCAGCAGTTCCGGGACTCCAGTTTCCGAGCAGTACTTC.

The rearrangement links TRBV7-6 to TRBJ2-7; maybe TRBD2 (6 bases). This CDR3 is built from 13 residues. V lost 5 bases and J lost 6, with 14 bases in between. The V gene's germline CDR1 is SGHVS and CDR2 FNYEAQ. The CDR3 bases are TGTGCCAGCAGCATCCATACAGCGGGCGAGCAGTACTTC. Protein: CASSIHTAGEQYF.

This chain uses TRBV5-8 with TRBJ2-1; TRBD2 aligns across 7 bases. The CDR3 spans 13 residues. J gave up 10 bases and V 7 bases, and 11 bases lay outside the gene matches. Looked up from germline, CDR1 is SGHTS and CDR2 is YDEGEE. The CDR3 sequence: CASSMTSLSEQFF. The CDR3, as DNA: TGTGCCAGCTCGATGACTAGCTTAAGCGAGCAGTTCTTC.

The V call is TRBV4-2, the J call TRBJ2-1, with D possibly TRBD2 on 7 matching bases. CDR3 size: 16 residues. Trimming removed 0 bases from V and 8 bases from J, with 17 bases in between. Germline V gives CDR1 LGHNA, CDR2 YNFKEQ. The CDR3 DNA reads TGTGCCAGCAGCCAAGATGAGGGGGGGGGCTCGGATGAGCAGTTCTTC. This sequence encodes CASSQDEGGGSDEQFF.

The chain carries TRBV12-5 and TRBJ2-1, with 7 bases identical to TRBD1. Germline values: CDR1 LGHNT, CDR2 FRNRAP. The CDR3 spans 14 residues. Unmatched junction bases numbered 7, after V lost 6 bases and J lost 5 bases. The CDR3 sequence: CASGTGTVDNEQFF. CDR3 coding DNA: TGTGCTAGTGGAACCGGGACAGTAGACAATGAGCAGTTCTTC.

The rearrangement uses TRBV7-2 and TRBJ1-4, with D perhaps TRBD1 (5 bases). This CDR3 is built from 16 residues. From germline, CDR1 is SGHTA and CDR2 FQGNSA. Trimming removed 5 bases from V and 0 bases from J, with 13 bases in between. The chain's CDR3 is CASSPGTGATNEKLFF. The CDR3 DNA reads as TGTGCCAGCAGCCCGGGGACGGGAGCAACTAATGAAAAACTGTTTTTT.

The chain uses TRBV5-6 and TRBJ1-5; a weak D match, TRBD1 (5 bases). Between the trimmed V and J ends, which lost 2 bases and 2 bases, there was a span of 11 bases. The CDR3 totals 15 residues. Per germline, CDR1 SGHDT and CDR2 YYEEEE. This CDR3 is CASSFRGIGNQPQHF. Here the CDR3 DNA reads TGTGCCAGCAGCTTTAGGGGCATTGGCAATCAGCCCCAGCATTTT.

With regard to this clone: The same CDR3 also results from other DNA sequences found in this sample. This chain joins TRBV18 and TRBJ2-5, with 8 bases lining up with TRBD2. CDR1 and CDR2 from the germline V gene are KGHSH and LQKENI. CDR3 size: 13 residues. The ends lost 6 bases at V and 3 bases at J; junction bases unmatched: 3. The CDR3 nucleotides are TGTGCCAGCTCCCCGGGGGGGGAAGAGACCCAGTACTTC. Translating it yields CASSPGGEETQYF.

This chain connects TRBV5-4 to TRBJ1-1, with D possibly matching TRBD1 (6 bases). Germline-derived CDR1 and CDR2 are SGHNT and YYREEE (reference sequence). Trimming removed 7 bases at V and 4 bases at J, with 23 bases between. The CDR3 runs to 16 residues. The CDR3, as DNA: TGTGCCAGCGCCGAGGGCGGGGGGGGCGGTGGCACTGAAGCTTTCTTT. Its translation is CASAEGGGGGGTEAFF.

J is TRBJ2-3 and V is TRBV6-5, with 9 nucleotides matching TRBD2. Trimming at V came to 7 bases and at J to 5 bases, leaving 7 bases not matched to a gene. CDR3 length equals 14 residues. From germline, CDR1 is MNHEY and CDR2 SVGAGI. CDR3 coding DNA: TGTGCCAGCAAAAGCGGGGGGCCGGGAGATACGCAGTATTTT. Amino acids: CASKSGGPGDTQYF.

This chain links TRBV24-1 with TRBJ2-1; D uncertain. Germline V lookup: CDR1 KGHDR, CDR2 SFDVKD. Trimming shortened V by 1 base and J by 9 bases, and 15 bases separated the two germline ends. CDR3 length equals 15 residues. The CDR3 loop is CATSDFPRPSSEQFF. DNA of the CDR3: TGTGCCACCAGTGATTTCCCCAGGCCCTCAAGTGAGCAGTTCTTC.

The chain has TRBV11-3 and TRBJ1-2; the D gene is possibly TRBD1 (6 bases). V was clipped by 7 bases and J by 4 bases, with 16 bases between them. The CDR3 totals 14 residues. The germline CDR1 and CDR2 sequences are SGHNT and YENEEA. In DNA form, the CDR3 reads TGTGCCAGCACGCCACCAGCCAGGGGCTATGGCTACACCTTC. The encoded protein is CASTPPARGYGYTF.

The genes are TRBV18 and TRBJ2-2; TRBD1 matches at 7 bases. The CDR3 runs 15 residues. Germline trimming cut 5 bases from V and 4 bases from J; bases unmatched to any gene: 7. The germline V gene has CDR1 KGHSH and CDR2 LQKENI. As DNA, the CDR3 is TGTGCCAGCTCATCAGGGACAGCCGGCACCGGGGAGCTGTTTTTT. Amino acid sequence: CASSSGTAGTGELFF.

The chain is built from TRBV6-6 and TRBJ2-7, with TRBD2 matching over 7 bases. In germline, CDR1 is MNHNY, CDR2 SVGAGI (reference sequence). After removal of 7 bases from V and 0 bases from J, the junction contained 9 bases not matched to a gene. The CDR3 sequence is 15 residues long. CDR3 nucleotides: TGTGCCAGCATGCCGTCCGAGCGGGGCTCCTACGAGCAGTACTTC. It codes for CASMPSERGSYEQYF.

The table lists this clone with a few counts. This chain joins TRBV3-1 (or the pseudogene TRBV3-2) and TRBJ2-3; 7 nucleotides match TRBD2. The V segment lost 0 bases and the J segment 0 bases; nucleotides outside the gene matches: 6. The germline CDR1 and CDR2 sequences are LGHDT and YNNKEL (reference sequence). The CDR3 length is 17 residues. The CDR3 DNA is TGTGCCAGCAGCCAAGAAAGGTGGCGGGGGAGCACAGATACGCAGTATTTT. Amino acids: CASSQERWRGSTDTQYF.

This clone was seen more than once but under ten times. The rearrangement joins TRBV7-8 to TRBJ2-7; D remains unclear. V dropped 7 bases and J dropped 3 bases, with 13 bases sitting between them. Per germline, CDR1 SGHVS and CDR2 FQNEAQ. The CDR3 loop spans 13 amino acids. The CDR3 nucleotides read TGTGCCAGCACCGTGACGTGGAGCTACGAGCAGTACTTC. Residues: CASTVTWSYEQYF. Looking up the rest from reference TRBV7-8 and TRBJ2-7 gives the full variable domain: GAGVSQSPRYKVAKRGQDVALRCDPISGHVSLFWYQQALGQGPEFLTYFQNEAQLDKSGLPSDRFFAERPEGSVSTLKIQRTQQEDSAVYLCASTVTWSYEQYFGPGTRLTVT.